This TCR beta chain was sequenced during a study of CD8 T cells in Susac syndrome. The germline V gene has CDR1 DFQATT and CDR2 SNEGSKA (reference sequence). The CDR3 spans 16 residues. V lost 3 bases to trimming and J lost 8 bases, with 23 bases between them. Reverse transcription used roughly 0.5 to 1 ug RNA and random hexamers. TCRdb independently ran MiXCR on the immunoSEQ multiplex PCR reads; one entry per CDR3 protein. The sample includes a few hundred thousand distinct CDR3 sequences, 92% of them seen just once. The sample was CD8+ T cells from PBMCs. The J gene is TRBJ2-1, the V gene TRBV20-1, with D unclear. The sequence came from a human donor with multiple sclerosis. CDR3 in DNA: TGCAGTGCTAGTGGTTTTAACGGACCTGCTACCTATGAGCAGTTCTTC. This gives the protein CSASGFNGPATYEQFF.